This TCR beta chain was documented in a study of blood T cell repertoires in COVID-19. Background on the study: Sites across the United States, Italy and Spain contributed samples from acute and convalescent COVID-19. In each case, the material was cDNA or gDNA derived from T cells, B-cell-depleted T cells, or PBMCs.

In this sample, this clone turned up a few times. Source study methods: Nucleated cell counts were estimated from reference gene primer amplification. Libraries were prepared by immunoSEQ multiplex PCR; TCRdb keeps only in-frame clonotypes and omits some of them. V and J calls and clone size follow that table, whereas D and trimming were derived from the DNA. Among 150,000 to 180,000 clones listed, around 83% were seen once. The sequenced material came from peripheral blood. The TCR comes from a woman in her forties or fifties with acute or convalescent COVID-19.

The CDR3 bases are TGTGCCAGCAGTTTAGGGCAGCCAGGCGCCTTCCTGGACGAGCAGTACTTC. Its translation: CASSLGQPGAFLDEQYF. This rearrangement joins TRBV28 to TRBJ2-7; no reliable D call. The germline CDR1 and CDR2 sequences are MDHEN and SYDVKM. The CDR3 extends over 17 amino acids. V lost 2 bases and J 5 bases, leaving 22 bases between the germline ends.